These 32 T cell receptor beta chains share one sample of origin, sequenced in a study of CD8 T cells in Susac syndrome. Reverse transcription of about 0.5 to 1 ug RNA was carried out with random hexamers. MiXCR, applied by TCRdb to the immunoSEQ multiplex PCR reads, yields one record per CDR3 protein. The sample yields roughly 150,000 distinct CDR3 sequences, 90% to 95% seen once. The specimen sequenced was CD8+ T cells from PBMCs. All receptors derive from a human donor with multiple sclerosis.

Written as DNA, the CDR3 is TGTGCCAGCAGTTTAGCCCCCCTTAATGAGCAGTTCTTC. It is translated as CASSLAPLNEQFF. The chain carries TRBV12-3 or TRBV12-4 and TRBJ2-1; unclear D gene. The ends were cut back, 0 bases at V and 7 bases at J, with 7 bases in the middle. CDR3 length equals 13 residues.

This chain joins TRBV29-1 and TRBJ1-2; no clear D gene. This CDR3 has 11 amino acids. With 2 bases removed from V and 6 bases from J, the gap between germline ends came to 7 bases. Germline V CDR1 and CDR2: SQVTM, ANQGSEA. The DNA for the CDR3 is TGCAGCGTTGAATTGGTAGATGGCTACACCTTC. This translates into CSVELVDGYTF.

This chain connects TRBV28 to TRBJ2-1; D is possibly TRBD2 (5 bases). The CDR3 is 16 amino acids. Per the germline V gene, CDR1 is MDHEN and CDR2 is SYDVKM. V shed 6 bases and J shed 2 bases, with 17 bases lying between them. As DNA, the CDR3 is TGTGCCAGCAGCCCCTTTGGGGAGAGGACCTACAATGAGCAGTTCTTC. It specifies CASSPFGERTYNEQFF. Filled out from reference TRBV28 and TRBJ2-1, the complete variable domain reads DVKVTQSSRYLVKRTGEKVFLECVQDMDHENMFWYRQDPGLGLRLIYFSYDVKMKEKGDIPEGYSVSREKKERFSLILESASTNQTSMYLCASSPFGERTYNEQFFGPGTRLTVL.

A single count supports this clonotype. The chain couples TRBV15 to TRBJ1-5, with 8 bases lining up with TRBD1. Germline V gives CDR1 LNHNV, CDR2 YYDKDF (reference sequence). CDR3 length equals 13 residues. V lost 0 bases and J lost 11; bases outside the gene matches: 3. In DNA, the CDR3 is TGTGCCACCAGCAGAGACGGACAGGGAACCCAGCATTTT. Its protein product is CATSRDGQGTQHF.

This clonotype was seen just once. The CDR3 here is CASGWGTEAFF. Here the CDR3 DNA reads TGTGCTAGTGGTTGGGGCACTGAAGCTTTCTTT. The chain joins TRBV12-5 to TRBJ1-1; no definite D call. Per germline, CDR1 LGHNT and CDR2 FRNRAP. V shed 4 bases and J shed 4 bases, with 4 bases lying between them. The length of the CDR3 is 11 residues.

V usage is TRBV3-1 and J usage is TRBJ2-1; a possible D gene is TRBD2 (5 bases). The CDR3 is 15 amino acids. From germline, CDR1 is LGHDT and CDR2 YNNKEL (reference sequence). V was shortened by 0 bases and J by 7 bases, with 13 bases between the two germline ends. The DNA of the CDR3 is TGTGCCAGCAGCCAAGAGGGTACTAGTAAGAATGAGCAGTTCTTC. This encodes CASSQEGTSKNEQFF.

CDR3 sequence (DNA): TGTGCCAGCAGTCAAATTCGACAGGGACCATCCTACGAGCAGTACTTC. Translated: CASSQIRQGPSYEQYF. The V call is TRBV28, the J call TRBJ2-7; 7 nucleotides match TRBD1. CDR3 size: 16 residues. J lost 1 base, V lost 5 bases, and 11 bases had no gene match. Per the germline V gene, CDR1 is MDHEN and CDR2 is SYDVKM.

This chain connects TRBV28 to TRBJ2-5, with a tentative D call TRBD2 (5 bases). Germline values: CDR1 MDHEN, CDR2 SYDVKM. V was pared by 1 base and J by 5 bases, with 11 bases between. The CDR3 consists of 14 residues. As DNA, the CDR3 is TGTGCCAGCAGTTTATTGGCCGGGGTGGAGACCCAGTACTTC. Amino acid sequence: CASSLLAGVETQYF. The variable domain in full, with the rest retrieved from reference TRBV28 and TRBJ2-5, is DVKVTQSSRYLVKRTGEKVFLECVQDMDHENMFWYRQDPGLGLRLIYFSYDVKMKEKGDIPEGYSVSREKKERFSLILESASTNQTSMYLCASSLLAGVETQYFGPGTRLLVL.

This clonotype came up once. The chain couples TRBV7-2 to TRBJ2-7, with 12 bases identical to TRBD2. This CDR3 is 17 amino acids long. CDR1 and CDR2 from the germline V gene are SGHTA and FQGNSA. The J segment lost 0 bases and the V segment lost 6 bases, leaving 9 bases of the junction unmatched. The CDR3 protein is CASSPTGLAGTSYEQYF. In DNA form, the CDR3 reads TGTGCCAGCAGTCCAACCGGACTAGCGGGGACCTCCTACGAGCAGTACTTC.

The chain uses TRBV3-1 and TRBJ1-1, with D hard to call. V lost 5 bases and J lost 3, with 13 bases in between. Germline V CDR1 and CDR2: LGHDT, YNNKEL (reference sequence). The CDR3 extends over 14 amino acids. In DNA form, the CDR3 reads TGTGCCAGCAGCGCAGGAGTGAAGCACACTGAAGCTTTCTTT. Encoded protein: CASSAGVKHTEAFF.

V and J are TRBV20-1 and TRBJ2-2, with D unclear. Germline CDR1 and CDR2: DFQATT and SNEGSKA (reference sequence). This CDR3 has 17 residues. The V gene lost 0 bases and the J gene lost 2 bases, with 16 bases spanning the gap. CDR3 loop: CSARDLGRQVNTGELFF. For the CDR3, the DNA is TGCAGTGCTAGAGATCTTGGTAGGCAGGTCAACACCGGGGAGCTGTTTTTT.

This clonotype was detected once. The chain couples TRBV6-5 to TRBJ2-1; TRBD2 agrees at 15 bases. Germline CDR1 and CDR2: MNHEY and SVGAGI. The V and J ends lost 7 bases and 13 bases, in that order; junction bases with no gene match: 8. The CDR3 is 14 amino acids. The CDR3 is CASTQGLAGGLQFF. CDR3 nucleotides: TGTGCCAGCACCCAGGGACTAGCGGGGGGCCTACAGTTCTTC.

The chain couples TRBV29-1 to TRBJ2-2; D assignment may be TRBD1 or TRBD2 (5 bases each). The CDR3 contains 14 residues. Germline CDR1 SQVTM, CDR2 ANQGSEA. The germline V and J ends were trimmed by 4 bases and 4 bases, with 13 bases remaining between them. CDR3 DNA: TGCAGCGTTGGTTGGGGGTTGGGCACCGGGGAGCTGTTTTTT. It translates to CSVGWGLGTGELFF.

This chain uses TRBV28 with TRBJ2-3, with 7 positions matching TRBD1. V trimming: 6 bases; J trimming: 1 base; junction bases outside the gene matches: 13. Germline CDR1 MDHEN, CDR2 SYDVKM. There are 17 residues in the CDR3. The CDR3 is CASSYRTGHQRTDTQYF. CDR3 sequence (DNA): TGTGCCAGCAGCTACCGGACAGGCCATCAGCGCACAGATACGCAGTATTTT.

This rearrangement joins TRBV9 to TRBJ2-2; possible D gene TRBD1, 6 bases. V lost 3 bases, J lost 7 bases, and 10 bases lay in between. The CDR3 is 13 residues long. Germline CDR1 reads SGDLS; CDR2 reads YYNGEE. For the CDR3, the DNA is TGTGCCAGCAGCGGCGGACAGCTCGGGGAGCTGTTTTTT. Translated: CASSGGQLGELFF. Using reference TRBV9 and TRBJ2-2 for the parts outside the CDR3, the full variable domain is DSGVTQTPKHLITATGQRVTLRCSPRSGDLSVYWYQQSLDQGLQFLIQYYNGEERAKGNILERFSAQQFPDLHSELNLSSLELGDSALYFCASSGGQLGELFFGEGSRLTVL.

The V and J genes are TRBV29-1 and TRBJ2-1; no clear D gene. The germline CDR1 and CDR2 sequences are SQVTM and ANQGSEA. There are 10 residues in the CDR3. The V end was cut by 4 bases, the J end by 7 bases, with 5 bases between. The CDR3 loop reads CSVGGNEQFF. The CDR3 region has the DNA TGCAGCGTTGGGGGAAATGAGCAGTTCTTC.

CDR3 bases: TGTGCCAGCAGTTTGGGACTAGCGGTTCCGGCCTACAATGAGCAGTTCTTC. It codes for CASSLGLAVPAYNEQFF. V and J are TRBV28 and TRBJ2-1, with 11 bases identical to TRBD2. Germline lookup yields CDR1 MDHEN and CDR2 SYDVKM. CDR3 length equals 17 residues. Trimming cost V 3 bases and J 2 bases; bases outside gene matches: 6.

The chain uses TRBV5-1 and TRBJ2-1; 8 nucleotides line up with TRBD1. This CDR3 has 15 amino acids. With 0 bases clipped from V and 6 bases from J, the junction kept 5 bases outside the gene matches. CDR1 SGHRS and CDR2 YFSETQ come from the germline V gene. The CDR3 loop reads CASSLDRGAINEQFF. CDR3 nucleotides: TGCGCCAGCAGCTTGGACAGGGGGGCCATCAATGAGCAGTTCTTC.

The chain joins TRBV7-9 to TRBJ1-2; a possible D gene is TRBD1 (5 bases). The germline V gene has CDR1 SEHNR and CDR2 FQNEAQ (reference sequence). V was pared by 5 bases and J by 0 bases, with 13 bases between. The CDR3 is 15 amino acids. DNA of the CDR3: TGTGCCAGCAGCCGAGGGACGCACGCTAACTATGGCTACACCTTC. This translates into CASSRGTHANYGYTF.

The CDR3, as DNA: TGTGCCAGCAGCTCTCGGGACGGAACGAATGAGCAGTACTTC. This codes for CASSSRDGTNEQYF. The chain uses TRBV13 and TRBJ2-7; either TRBD1 or TRBD2 may fit D (5 bases each). The CDR3 covers 14 residues. V lost 4 bases and J lost 7, with 17 bases in between. The germline V gene encodes CDR1 PRHDT and CDR2 FYEKMQ (reference sequence).

J is TRBJ2-7 and V is TRBV12-3 or TRBV12-4, with D possibly being TRBD1 (6 bases). The CDR3 is 13 residues long. V was clipped by 6 bases and J by 5 bases, with 14 bases between them. DNA of the CDR3: TGTGCCAGCAGCCCTACAGGGATCCACGAGCAGTACTTC. Translating it yields CASSPTGIHEQYF.

J is TRBJ1-5 and V is TRBV2; TRBD1 agrees at 8 bases. With V trimmed by 6 bases and J by 7 bases, 11 bases remained unmatched. From germline, CDR1 is SNHLY and CDR2 FYNNEI. The CDR3 is 15 residues long. CDR3 bases: TGTGCCAGCAGCCGCAGGGACAGGCTACAGCAGCCCCAGCATTTT. Translation: CASSRRDRLQQPQHF.

This clonotype was found once. The chain joins TRBV2 to TRBJ2-1; 7 bases are a match to TRBD2. The junction had 1 base not matched to a gene; V was cut back by 2 bases and J by 0 bases. There are 15 residues in the CDR3. CDR1 SNHLY and CDR2 FYNNEI come from the germline V gene. The CDR3 DNA reads TGTGCCAGCAGTGAACGGGGGGTCTCCTACAATGAGCAGTTCTTC. Amino acids: CASSERGVSYNEQFF.

The chain carries TRBV29-1 and TRBJ2-1; no clear D. CDR3 length equals 10 residues. Per germline, CDR1 SQVTM and CDR2 ANQGSEA. Trimming pared 8 bases from V and 7 bases from J, leaving 9 bases between. CDR3 loop: CSPFLNEQFF. CDR3 in DNA: TGCAGCCCTTTCCTGAATGAGCAGTTCTTC.

CDR3 nucleotides: TGCAGCGTTAGGACAGGGTTGGGCTACGAGCAGTACTTC. Translated: CSVRTGLGYEQYF. The chain couples TRBV29-1 to TRBJ2-7; 8 bases map to TRBD1. Unmatched junction bases numbered 6, after V lost 5 bases and J lost 3 bases. Germline CDR1 reads SQVTM; CDR2 reads ANQGSEA. CDR3 length: 13 amino acids.

The gene calls are TRBV2 and TRBJ1-5; a possible D gene is TRBD1 (5 bases). Trimming cost V 3 bases and J 3 bases, with 12 bases left between them. The CDR3 is made up of 15 amino acids. Germline CDR1 SNHLY, CDR2 FYNNEI. The CDR3 nucleotides are TGTGCCAGCAGTGAGGGTACAGGCCTCAATCAGCCCCAGCATTTT. Translation gives CASSEGTGLNQPQHF.

The V gene is TRBV27, the J gene TRBJ1-6, with TRBD1 matching 7 bases. Trimming removed 5 bases from V and 8 bases from J; junction bases left unmatched: 3. CDR3 length equals 13 residues. Germline loops: CDR1 MNHEY, CDR2 SMNVEV (reference sequence). The CDR3 nucleotides are TGTGCCAGCAGTGGACAGGTCTATTCACCCCTCCACTTT. Amino acids: CASSGQVYSPLHF.

J is TRBJ1-5 and V is TRBV7-9, with TRBD1 matching over 9 bases. Germline-derived CDR1 and CDR2 are SEHNR and FQNEAQ (reference sequence). The CDR3 totals 17 residues. V was clipped by 4 bases and J by 7 bases; unmatched bases: 14. In nucleotides, the CDR3 is TGTGCCAGCAGCTCCGAGGGGACAGGGTCAGTCGGGCAGCCCCAGCATTTT. It translates to CASSSEGTGSVGQPQHF.

The chain employs TRBV30 and TRBJ2-6; D is tentatively TRBD1 or TRBD2 (5 bases each). The V and J ends lost 5 bases and 12 bases respectively, with 8 bases between them. The germline gives CDR1 GTSNPN, CDR2 SVGIG (reference sequence). This CDR3 has 10 residues. The CDR3 sequence: CAWGTGVLTF. The DNA of the CDR3 is TGTGCCTGGGGGACCGGCGTCCTGACTTTC.

The genes are TRBV2 and TRBJ1-2; 8 bases line up with TRBD1. The CDR3 contains 14 residues. The germline CDR1 and CDR2 sequences are SNHLY and FYNNEI. Trimming at V came to 7 bases and at J to 4 bases, leaving 8 bases not matched to a gene. The CDR3 DNA is TGTGCCAGCAACGGTGGGGACAGGAGCTATGGCTACACCTTC. Its protein product is CASNGGDRSYGYTF.

The CDR3 nucleotides are TGTGCCATCAGTGACAGGGTGGGCTCCTACGAGCAGTACTTC. Translating gives CAISDRVGSYEQYF. The chain employs TRBV10-3 and TRBJ2-7, with D tentatively TRBD1 (5 bases). Germline V gene lookup returns CDR1 ENHRY and CDR2 SYGVKD. This CDR3 region has 14 residues. Trimming removed 3 bases from V and 0 bases from J, with 9 bases in between.

The rearrangement links TRBV29-1 to TRBJ2-1; TRBD1 matches 8 bases. The germline V gene has CDR1 SQVTM and CDR2 ANQGSEA. V trimming: 3 bases; J trimming: 0 bases; junction bases outside the gene matches: 10. CDR3 length: 17 residues. The CDR3, as DNA: TGCAGCGTTGAGTTTACAGGGGGTTCCAGCTCCTACAATGAGCAGTTCTTC. It codes for CSVEFTGGSSSYNEQFF.